This TCR beta chain was found in a study of beta chain features in type 1 diabetes. Study-wide background: Analysis included 100 million to 110 million sorted cells drawn from all samples.

The study reverse transcribed the entire isolated RNA, so it sequenced expressed TCRB transcripts. Profiled with immunoSEQ multiplex PCR; TCRdb holds only in-frame clones, not every one. The data show 150,000 to 200,000 clones, with 9% seen just once and about 0.65% held by the top ten. About this clone itself: Its target is unknown.

Findings of the study overall: Type 1 diabetes patients had moderately but significantly shorter TCRB CDR3s in all four CD4+ subsets. No resolution was reached here on whether HLA type influences TCRB rearrangement.

Sorting based on CD45RO/CCR7/CD25/CD127/CD95/CD27 separated CD4+ naive, central memory, regulatory and stem cell-like memory cells. Every sorted population was more than 95% pure. This TCR derives from a woman aged 25 to 45 with type 1 diabetes. Material: central memory CD4+ T cells from blood.

The CDR3 spells CSVIFGQLDPEKLFF. For the CDR3, the DNA is TGCAGCGTTATCTTCGGACAGCTCGACCCTGAAAAACTGTTTTTT. The rearrangement links TRBV29-1 to TRBJ1-4; D may be TRBD1 (6 bases). Trimming took 5 bases from V and 7 from J, leaving 20 bases between them. Germline-derived CDR1 and CDR2 are SQVTM and ANQGSEA. There are 15 residues in the CDR3.